This T cell receptor (beta chain) was profiled in a study of T-cell reconstitution after alpha-beta-depleted transplantation in children. This clonotype was picked up many times. The CDR3 contains 15 residues. V lost 10 bases and J lost 2; bases outside the gene matches: 11. Germline V gene sequence: CDR1 MNHNS, CDR2 SASEGT. TCRbeta library preparation incorporated unique molecular identifiers. A single record per CDR3 protein comes from TCRdb applying MiXCR to the PCR reads. The profile shows approximately 240,000 distinct CDR3 sequences, approximately 9.7% of them singletons. The specimen was PBMCs from the stem cell graft donor, collected from the stem cell graft. V gene TRBV6-1 combines with J gene TRBJ2-3; 8 nucleotides align to TRBD2. The clonotype comes from a human donor who donated a stem cell graft to a child with SCID. The DNA of the CDR3 is TGTGCCACCCAAGGGCGGGGGGTAATCACAGATACGCAGTATTTT. Residues: CATQGRGVITDTQYF.